The T cell receptor beta chain described here comes from a study of cytomegalovirus exposure and HLA in healthy donors. Study background: A preliminary data release comprised around 85 million unique TCRs obtained from HLA-typed donors.

The CDR3 is 14 residues long. V was pared by 2 bases and J by 4 bases, with 10 bases between. Germline-derived CDR1 and CDR2 are MRHNA and SNTAGT. Remarks on this clone: What it binds is not known.

The PCR was carried out with 60 Vbeta primers and 13 Jbeta primers. Per the authors' pipeline: Unique TCR beta chains totaled 80 million to 100 million in a later count, with around 11 million of them shared. Some clones are missing from TCRdb's copy, which holds only in-frame ones; the method was immunoSEQ multiplex PCR. V and J calls and clone size are copied from that table; D and trimming were computed from the DNA. The sample shows 150,000 to 190,000 clones, about 75% of them seen only once. Findings and limits, study-wide: The authors judged a highly shared variant cluster likely a sequencing artifact.

The donors comprised healthy bone marrow donors. V is TRBV6-4 and J is TRBJ2-3; D may be TRBD1 (5 bases). This sequence was found in a young man in good health and CMV-seronegative. Sequencing was done on a sample of PBMCs. CDR3 sequence reads: CASSDQGKSDTQYF. The CDR3 bases are TGTGCCAGCAGTGACCAGGGAAAATCAGATACGCAGTATTTT.